These T cell receptor beta chains were read from a single sample in a study of blood T cell repertoires in COVID-19. Some clones are missing from TCRdb's copy, which holds only in-frame ones; the method was immunoSEQ multiplex PCR. Counted here are roughly 120,000 clones, about nine tenths occurring once; the ten biggest clones make up 7.7%. The sample consisted of peripheral blood. These receptors were obtained from a human donor in a cohort sampled during active COVID-19. Each CDR3 is given with its conserved first and last residue. Fields, in order: J gene, D gene, V gene, CDR3 protein. A D gene is named only where the DNA matches it firmly.

>TRBJ1-5|TRBD1|TRBV19
CASTRQGQNQPQHF
>TRBJ2-3|-|TRBV21-1
CASSKKLSTDTQYF
>TRBJ2-7|TRBD2|TRBV11-2
CASINRHLGGRAGEQYF
>TRBJ1-1|-|TRBV25-1
CASSDRQQRGETEAFF
>TRBJ2-1|TRBD2|TRBV11-2
CASSLTSGGRGNEQFF
>TRBJ1-5|TRBD1|TRBV5-1
CASSTGTGAQPQHF
>TRBJ2-7|-|TRBV7-9
CASSLLHRASYEQYF
>TRBJ1-2|TRBD1|TRBV7-9
CASSPRRDRGYGYTF
>TRBJ2-5|-|TRBV7-2
CASSLFQQETQYF
>TRBJ1-3|-|TRBV7-9
CASSLVAGSSGNTIYF
>TRBJ1-1|TRBD1|TRBV5-1
CASSPRTGDTEAFF
>TRBJ2-5|-|TRBV6-5
CASSWGRQETQYF
>TRBJ2-7|-|TRBV6-5
CASSRDYEQYF
>TRBJ2-2|TRBD1|TRBV5-6
CASSLAGGNTGELFF
>TRBJ1-3|-|TRBV7-6
CASSLAVPSSGNTIYF
>TRBJ2-5|TRBD2|TRBV7-9
CASSHGGTGETQYF
>TRBJ1-2|-|TRBV6-6
CASRPGTSGYTF
>TRBJ2-2|-|TRBV24-1
CATSASSGSDTGELFF
>TRBJ2-3|-|TRBV5-1
CASSLGVLSTDTQYF
>TRBJ2-7|TRBD2|TRBV11-3
CASSLSRGSTAEQYF
>TRBJ2-5|-|TRBV12-3/TRBV12-4
CASRQQGSETQYF
>TRBJ2-7|-|TRBV6-5
CASMGGIGEQYF
>TRBJ1-2|TRBD1|TRBV28
CASSPQGTGFSYGYTF
>TRBJ1-6|-|TRBV5-1
CASSPGRRTVNSPLHF
>TRBJ1-1|-|TRBV7-2
CASRPPGVDTEAFF
>TRBJ1-1|TRBD1|TRBV18
CASSSTGQKGTEAFF
>TRBJ2-7|-|TRBV5-1
CASSNSLSYEQYF
>TRBJ1-1|-|TRBV6-4
CASSPTGRNTEAFF
>TRBJ2-2|-|TRBV19
CASSTPTLGDTGELFF
>TRBJ2-2|TRBD2|TRBV10-1
CASSGQLAANTGELFF
>TRBJ1-4|-|TRBV7-9
CASSRSQGRGKLFF
>TRBJ1-2|-|TRBV2
CASSESIGVVYGYTF
>TRBJ1-2|-|TRBV19
CAIGRSPDSGYTF
>TRBJ2-2|TRBD2|TRBV6-4
CASSPLGGPTGELFF
>TRBJ1-1|TRBD1|TRBV10-3
CAISRTGDGSEAFF
>TRBJ2-1|TRBD1|TRBV18
CASSPRSGGDTNEQFF
>TRBJ2-7|TRBD2|TRBV27
CASSLAATYEQYF
>TRBJ1-3|-|TRBV12-3/TRBV12-4
CASRDSSGNTIYF
>TRBJ1-1|-|TRBV10-1
CASSKSNTEAFF
>TRBJ2-1|TRBD1|TRBV7-2
CASSQRAGTGTYNEQFF
>TRBJ2-3|TRBD1|TRBV11-2
CASSSGTGYGDTQYF
>TRBJ1-5|-|TRBV2
CASSPAGNQPQHF
>TRBJ1-4|-|TRBV28
CASRLSVNEKLFF
>TRBJ2-6|-|TRBV15
CATRPESGANVLTF
>TRBJ1-2|TRBD1|TRBV4-2
CASRTTGDYGYTF
>TRBJ2-5|-|TRBV27
CASSLVQTETQYF
>TRBJ2-2|-|TRBV24-1
CATSDPGLPGRSGELFF
>TRBJ2-1|TRBD2|TRBV7-2
CASSWDSGRAVEQFF
>TRBJ1-2|TRBD1|TRBV14
CASSQEWQGAYGYTF
>TRBJ1-1|TRBD1|TRBV27
CASSSPSRGRLNTEAFF
>TRBJ1-5|TRBD1|TRBV29-1
CSVGQNSNQPQHF
>TRBJ2-1|TRBD1|TRBV5-1
CASSLEDRGANEQFF
>TRBJ1-3|-|TRBV5-4
CASSLAGGPRLGNTIYF
>TRBJ2-3|-|TRBV7-8
CATDRLVGPTDTQYF
>TRBJ1-1|TRBD1|TRBV14
CASSQWTGVGSTEAFF
>TRBJ2-3|-|TRBV27
CASSFRLSKADTQYF
>TRBJ1-5|-|TRBV5-1
CASSLGQDSNQPQHF
>TRBJ2-1|TRBD2|TRBV3-1/TRBV3-2
CASSQDPTSGRALEQFF
>TRBJ2-6|TRBD1|TRBV27
CASSATGTGKLFFNSGANVLTF
>TRBJ1-2|-|TRBV9
CASSAPAGSYGYTF